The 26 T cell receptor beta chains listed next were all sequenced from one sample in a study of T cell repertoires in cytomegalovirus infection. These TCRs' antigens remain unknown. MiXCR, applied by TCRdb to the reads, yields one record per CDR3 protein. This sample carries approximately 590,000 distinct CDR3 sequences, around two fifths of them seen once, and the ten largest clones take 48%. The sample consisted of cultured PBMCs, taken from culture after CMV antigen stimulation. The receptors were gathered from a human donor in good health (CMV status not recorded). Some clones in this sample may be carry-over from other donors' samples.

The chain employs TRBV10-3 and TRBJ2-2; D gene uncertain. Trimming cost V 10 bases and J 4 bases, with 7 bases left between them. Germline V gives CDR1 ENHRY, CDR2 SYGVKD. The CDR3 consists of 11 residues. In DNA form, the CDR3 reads TGTGCCACTAGTATCACCGGGGAGCTGTTTTTT. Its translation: CATSITGELFF.

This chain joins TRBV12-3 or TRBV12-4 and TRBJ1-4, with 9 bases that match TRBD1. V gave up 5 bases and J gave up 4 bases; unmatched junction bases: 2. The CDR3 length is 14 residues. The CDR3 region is CASSGTGLNEKLFF. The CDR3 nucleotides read TGTGCCAGCAGTGGGACAGGGCTTAATGAAAAACTGTTTTTT.

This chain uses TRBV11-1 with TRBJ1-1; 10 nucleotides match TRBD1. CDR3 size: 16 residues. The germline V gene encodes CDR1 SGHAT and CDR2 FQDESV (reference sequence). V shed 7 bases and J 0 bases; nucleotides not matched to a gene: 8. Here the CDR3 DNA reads TGTGCCAGCACCAAAGGGACAGGGGTCATGAACACTGAAGCTTTCTTT. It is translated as CASTKGTGVMNTEAFF.

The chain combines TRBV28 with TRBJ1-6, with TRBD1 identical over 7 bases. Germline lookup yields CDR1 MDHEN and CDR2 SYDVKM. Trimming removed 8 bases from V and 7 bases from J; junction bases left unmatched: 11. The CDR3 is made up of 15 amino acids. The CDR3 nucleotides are TGTGCCAGCGCCATGCCGACAGGGTGGAATTCACCCCTCCACTTT. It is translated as CASAMPTGWNSPLHF.

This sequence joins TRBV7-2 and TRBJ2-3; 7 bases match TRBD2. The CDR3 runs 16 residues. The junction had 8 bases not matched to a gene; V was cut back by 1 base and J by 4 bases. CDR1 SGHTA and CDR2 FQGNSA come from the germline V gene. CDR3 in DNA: TGTGCCAGCAGCTTAGGTCTTGGCGGGAGACCAGATACGCAGTATTTT. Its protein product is CASSLGLGGRPDTQYF. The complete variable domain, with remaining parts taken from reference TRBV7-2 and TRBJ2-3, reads GAGVSQSPSNKVTEKGKDVELRCDPISGHTALYWYRQSLGQGLEFLIYFQGNSAPDKSGLPSDRFSAERTGGSVSTLTIQRTQQEDSAVYLCASSLGLGGRPDTQYFGPGTRLTVL.

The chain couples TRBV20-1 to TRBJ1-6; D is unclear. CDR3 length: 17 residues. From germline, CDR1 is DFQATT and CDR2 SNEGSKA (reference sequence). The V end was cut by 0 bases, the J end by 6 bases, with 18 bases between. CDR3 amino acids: CSARDQRGQATNSPLHF. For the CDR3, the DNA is TGCAGTGCTAGAGATCAAAGAGGCCAGGCGACTAATTCACCCCTCCACTTT.

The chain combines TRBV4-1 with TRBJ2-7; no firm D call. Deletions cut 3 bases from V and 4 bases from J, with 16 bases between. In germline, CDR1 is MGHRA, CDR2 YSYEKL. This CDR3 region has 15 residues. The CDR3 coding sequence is TGCGCCAGCAGCCAGCAATTGGCGGCCGCTTACGAGCAGTACTTC. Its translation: CASSQQLAAAYEQYF.

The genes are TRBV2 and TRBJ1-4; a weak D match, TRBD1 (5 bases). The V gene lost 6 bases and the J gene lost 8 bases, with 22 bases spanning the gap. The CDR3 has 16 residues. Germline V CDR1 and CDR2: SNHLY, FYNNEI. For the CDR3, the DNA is TGTGCCAGCAGCTCCCGTCCGGGACTAGGGTCGGAAAAACTGTTTTTT. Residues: CASSSRPGLGSEKLFF.

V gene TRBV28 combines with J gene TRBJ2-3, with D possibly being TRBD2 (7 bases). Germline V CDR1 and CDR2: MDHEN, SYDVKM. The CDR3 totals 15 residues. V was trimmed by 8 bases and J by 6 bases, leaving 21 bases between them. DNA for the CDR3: TGTGCCAGCGGCCGACTAAGGGGGGGCTCGGATACGCAGTATTTT. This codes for CASGRLRGGSDTQYF. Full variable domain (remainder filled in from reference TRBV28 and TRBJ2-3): DVKVTQSSRYLVKRTGEKVFLECVQDMDHENMFWYRQDPGLGLRLIYFSYDVKMKEKGDIPEGYSVSREKKERFSLILESASTNQTSMYLCASGRLRGGSDTQYFGPGTRLTVL.

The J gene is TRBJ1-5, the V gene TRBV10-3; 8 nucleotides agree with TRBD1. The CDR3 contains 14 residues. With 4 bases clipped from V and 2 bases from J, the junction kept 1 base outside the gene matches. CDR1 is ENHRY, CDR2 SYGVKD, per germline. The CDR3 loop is CAISAGGGNQPQHF. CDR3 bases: TGTGCCATCAGTGCAGGGGGCGGCAATCAGCCCCAGCATTTT.

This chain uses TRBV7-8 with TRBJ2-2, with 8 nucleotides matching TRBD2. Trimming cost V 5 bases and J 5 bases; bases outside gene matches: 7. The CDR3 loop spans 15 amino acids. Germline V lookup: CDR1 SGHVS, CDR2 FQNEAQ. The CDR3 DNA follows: TGTGCCAGCAGCCAGCCCGGGGGGGCTACCGGGGAGCTGTTTTTT. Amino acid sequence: CASSQPGGATGELFF.

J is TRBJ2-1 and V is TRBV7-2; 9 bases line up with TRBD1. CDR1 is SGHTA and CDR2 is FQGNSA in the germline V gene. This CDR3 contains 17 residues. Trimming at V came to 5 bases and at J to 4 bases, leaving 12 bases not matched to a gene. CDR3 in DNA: TGTGCCAGCAGCAACCGGGACAGGGTTCGTCGTTACAATGAGCAGTTCTTC. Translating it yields CASSNRDRVRRYNEQFF. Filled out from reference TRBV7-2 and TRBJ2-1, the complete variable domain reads GAGVSQSPSNKVTEKGKDVELRCDPISGHTALYWYRQSLGQGLEFLIYFQGNSAPDKSGLPSDRFSAERTGGSVSTLTIQRTQQEDSAVYLCASSNRDRVRRYNEQFFGPGTRLTVL.

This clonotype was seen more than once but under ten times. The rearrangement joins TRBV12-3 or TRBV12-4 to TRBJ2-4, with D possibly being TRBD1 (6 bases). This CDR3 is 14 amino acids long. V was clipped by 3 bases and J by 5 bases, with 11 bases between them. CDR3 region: CASSFQGIQNIQYF. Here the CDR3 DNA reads TGTGCCAGCAGTTTTCAGGGGATCCAAAACATTCAGTACTTC.

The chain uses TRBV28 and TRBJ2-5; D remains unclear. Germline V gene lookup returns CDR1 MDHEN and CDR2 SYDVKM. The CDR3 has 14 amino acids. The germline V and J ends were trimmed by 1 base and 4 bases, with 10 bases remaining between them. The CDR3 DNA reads TGTGCCAGCAGTTTATATAGAATTGCAGAGACCCAGTACTTC. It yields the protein CASSLYRIAETQYF.

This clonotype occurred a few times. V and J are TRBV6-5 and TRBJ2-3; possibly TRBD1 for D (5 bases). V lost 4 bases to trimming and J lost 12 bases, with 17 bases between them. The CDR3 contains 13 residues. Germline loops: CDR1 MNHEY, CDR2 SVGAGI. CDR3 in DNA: TGTGCCAGCAGTTCTCGCCTTGGGGCGATCCAGTATTTT. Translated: CASSSRLGAIQYF.

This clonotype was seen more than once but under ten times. CDR3 DNA sequence: TGTGCCAGCAGCGGGGGTCGGTGGGAGACCCAGTACTTC. It translates to CASSGGRWETQYF. The V and J genes are TRBV14 and TRBJ2-5; D may be TRBD1 or TRBD2 (5 bases each). Germline loops: CDR1 SGHDN, CDR2 FVKESK. Deletions cut 5 bases from V and 5 bases from J, with 12 bases between. CDR3 length: 13 residues.

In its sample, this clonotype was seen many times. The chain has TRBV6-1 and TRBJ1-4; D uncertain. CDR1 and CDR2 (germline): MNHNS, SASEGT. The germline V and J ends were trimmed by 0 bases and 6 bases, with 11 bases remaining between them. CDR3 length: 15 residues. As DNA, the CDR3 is TGTGCCAGCAGTGAAGCATCCGGGGAGCATGAAAAACTGTTTTTT. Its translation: CASSEASGEHEKLFF.

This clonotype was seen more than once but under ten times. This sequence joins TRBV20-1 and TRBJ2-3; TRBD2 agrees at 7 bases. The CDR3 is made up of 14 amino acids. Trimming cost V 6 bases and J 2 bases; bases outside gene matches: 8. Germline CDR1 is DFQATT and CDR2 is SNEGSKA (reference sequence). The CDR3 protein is CSATGTINTDTQYF. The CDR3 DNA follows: TGCAGTGCCACCGGGACTATCAACACAGATACGCAGTATTTT.

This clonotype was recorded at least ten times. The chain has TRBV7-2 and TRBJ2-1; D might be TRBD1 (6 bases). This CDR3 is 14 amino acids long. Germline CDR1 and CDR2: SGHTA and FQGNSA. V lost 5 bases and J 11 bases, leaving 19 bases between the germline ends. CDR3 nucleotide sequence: TGTGCCAGCAGCCCCATGGGGGCCTTCCCCCAGCAGTTCTTC. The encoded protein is CASSPMGAFPQQFF.

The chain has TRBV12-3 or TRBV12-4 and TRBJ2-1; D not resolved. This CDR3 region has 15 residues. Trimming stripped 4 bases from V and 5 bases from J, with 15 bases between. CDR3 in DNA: TGTGCCAGCAGTTGGGCTAGGTCGAGCCACAATGAGCAGTTCTTC. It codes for CASSWARSSHNEQFF.

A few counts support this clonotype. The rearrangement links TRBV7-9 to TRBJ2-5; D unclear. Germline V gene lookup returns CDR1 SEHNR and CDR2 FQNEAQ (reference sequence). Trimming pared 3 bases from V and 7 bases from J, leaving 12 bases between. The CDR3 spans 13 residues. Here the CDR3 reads CASSFVATGTQYF. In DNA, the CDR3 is TGTGCCAGCAGCTTCGTGGCCACCGGGACCCAGTACTTC.

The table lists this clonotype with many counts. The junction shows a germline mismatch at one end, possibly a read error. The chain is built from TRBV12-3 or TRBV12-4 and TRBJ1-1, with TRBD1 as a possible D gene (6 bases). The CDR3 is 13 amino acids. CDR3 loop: CASSLGGDTEAFF. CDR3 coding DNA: TGTGCCAGCAGCTTAGGGGGTGACACTGAAGCTTTCTTT.

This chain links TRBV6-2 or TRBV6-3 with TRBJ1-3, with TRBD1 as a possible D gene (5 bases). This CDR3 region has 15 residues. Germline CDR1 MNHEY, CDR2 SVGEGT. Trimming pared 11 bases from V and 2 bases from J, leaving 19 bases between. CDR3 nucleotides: TGTGCCTCTGGCCGGGACTCCGTGGCTGGAAACACCATATATTTT. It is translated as CASGRDSVAGNTIYF.

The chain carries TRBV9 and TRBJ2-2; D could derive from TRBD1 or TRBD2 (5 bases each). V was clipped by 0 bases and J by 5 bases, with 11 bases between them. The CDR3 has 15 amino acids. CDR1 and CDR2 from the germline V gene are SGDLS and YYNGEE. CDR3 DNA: TGTGCCAGCAGCGTAGGAGGGACCACAACCGGGGAGCTGTTTTTT. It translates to CASSVGGTTTGELFF.

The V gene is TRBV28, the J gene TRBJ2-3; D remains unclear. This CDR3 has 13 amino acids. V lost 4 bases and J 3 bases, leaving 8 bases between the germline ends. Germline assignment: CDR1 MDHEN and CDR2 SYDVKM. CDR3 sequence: CASSYPETDTQYF. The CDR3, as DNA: TGTGCCAGCAGTTATCCAGAAACAGATACGCAGTATTTT.

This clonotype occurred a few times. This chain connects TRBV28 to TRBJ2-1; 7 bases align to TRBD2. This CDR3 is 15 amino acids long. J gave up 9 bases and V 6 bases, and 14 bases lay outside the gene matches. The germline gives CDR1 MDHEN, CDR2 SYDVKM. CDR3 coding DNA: TGTGCCAGCAGCCTGCTAGCGAAGGGAGGGCGTGAGCAGTTCTTC. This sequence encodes CASSLLAKGGREQFF.